This T cell receptor (beta chain) was sequenced in a study of T-cell reconstitution after alpha-beta-depleted transplantation in children. The germline V and J ends were trimmed by 5 bases and 0 bases, with 16 bases remaining between them. The CDR3 covers 16 residues. Germline loops: CDR1 SGHRS, CDR2 YFSETQ. This clonotype appeared a few times. Unique molecular identifiers were incorporated into the prepared TCRbeta library. TCRdb called the PCR reads again in MiXCR, with one record for every CDR3 protein. The sample carries about 980,000 distinct CDR3 sequences, about 29% recorded once. V usage is TRBV5-1 and J usage is TRBJ2-3, with D possibly matching TRBD2 (6 bases). Sequenced material: PBMCs, mostly from graft donor cells, taken 360 days after TCRalphabeta/CD19-depleted stem cell transplant. This clonotype originated in a boy under two years old who had a stem cell transplant for SCID, so the T cells may come from the graft donor. The CDR3 here is CASSPFRGGSTDTQYF. In DNA, the CDR3 is TGCGCCAGCAGTCCCTTTCGGGGAGGAAGCACAGATACGCAGTATTTT.